This record covers a single TCR beta chain. What it recognizes is unknown. Assay used: immunoSEQ multiplex PCR; TCRdb lists only in-frame clones, some missing. Of fewer than 130,000 clones detected, about 90% appear once; the ten largest clones hold 3.2%. Trimming cost V 3 bases and J 0 bases, with 6 bases left between them. The germline V gene has CDR1 SGDLS and CDR2 YYNGEE. The CDR3 covers 14 residues. This specimen belongs to a study of T cell responses to AZD1222 COVID-19 vaccine. Study results and limitations: Repertoires were collected only later (after the peak T cell response had occurred). Only a handful of AZD1222 recipients were seropositive at baseline. The donor group comprised mostly white British people and more females; the analysis possibly underestimated clonal diversity.

Specimen: peripheral blood, collected on day 0 of AZD1222 vaccination. This receptor was obtained from an adult in good health. This chain links TRBV9 with TRBJ1-4; D gene unclear. CDR3 sequence (DNA): TGTGCCAGCAGCGCCGGGACAACTAATGAAAAACTGTTTTTT. Encoded protein: CASSAGTTNEKLFF.